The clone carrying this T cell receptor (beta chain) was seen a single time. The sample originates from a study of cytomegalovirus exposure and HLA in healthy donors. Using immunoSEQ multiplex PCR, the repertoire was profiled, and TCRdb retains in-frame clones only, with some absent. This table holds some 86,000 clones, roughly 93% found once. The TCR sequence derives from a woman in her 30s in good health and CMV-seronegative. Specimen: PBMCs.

CDR3 sequence reads: CASLSGRVNGELFF. The CDR3 DNA follows: TGTGCCAGCCTTAGCGGGAGGGTGAACGGGGAGCTGTTTTTT. The chain uses TRBV2 and TRBJ2-2; 11 nucleotides match TRBD2. In germline, CDR1 is SNHLY, CDR2 FYNNEI. V lost 8 bases to trimming and J lost 7 bases; unmatched junction nucleotides: 6. CDR3 length: 14 residues.